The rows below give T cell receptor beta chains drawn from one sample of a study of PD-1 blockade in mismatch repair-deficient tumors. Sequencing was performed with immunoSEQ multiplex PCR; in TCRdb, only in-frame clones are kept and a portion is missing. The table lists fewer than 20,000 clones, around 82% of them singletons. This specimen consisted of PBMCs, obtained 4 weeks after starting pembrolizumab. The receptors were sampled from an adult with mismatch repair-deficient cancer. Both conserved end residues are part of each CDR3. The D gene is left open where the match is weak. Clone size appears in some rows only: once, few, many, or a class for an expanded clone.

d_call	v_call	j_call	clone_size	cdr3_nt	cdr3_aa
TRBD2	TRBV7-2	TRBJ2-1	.	TGTGCCAGCAGCTCCACTAGCGGGGTCTACAATGAGCAGTTCTTC	CASSSTSGVYNEQFF
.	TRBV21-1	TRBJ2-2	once	TGTGCCAGCAGCGACAGGGGGCGGTACACCGGGGAGCTGTTTTTT	CASSDRGRYTGELFF
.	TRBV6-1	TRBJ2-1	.	TGTGCCATCCGCGGGAATGAGCAGTTCTTC	CAIRGNEQFF
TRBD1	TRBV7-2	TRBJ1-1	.	TGTGCCAGCAGCTTACAGGGGGCGCGGCAAAACACTGAAGCTTTCTTT	CASSLQGARQNTEAFF
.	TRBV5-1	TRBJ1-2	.	TGCGCCAGCAGCCCAGGACAGAATCTTTATGGCTACACCTTC	CASSPGQNLYGYTF
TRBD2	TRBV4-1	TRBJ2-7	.	TGCGCCAGCAGCCAAGAAGGCGGGAGGGCCTCCGAGCAGTACTTC	CASSQEGGRASEQYF
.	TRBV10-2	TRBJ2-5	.	TGCGCCAGCAGAAGTCTAGCACAAGAGACCCAGTACTTC	CASRSLAQETQYF
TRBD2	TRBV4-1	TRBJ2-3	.	TGCGCCAGCAGCACTATAGCGGGAGCGAAAAATACGCAGTATTTT	CASSTIAGAKNTQYF
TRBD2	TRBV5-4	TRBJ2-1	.	TGTGCCAGCAGCTTGTCCAGCGGGACCTACAATGAGCAGTTCTTC	CASSLSSGTYNEQFF
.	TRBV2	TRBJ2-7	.	TGTGCCAGCAGTGATAAGTCAGTCTACGAGCAGTACTTC	CASSDKSVYEQYF
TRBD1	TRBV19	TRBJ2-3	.	TGTGCCAGTAAAGAGGACAGGGGTGCAGATACGCAGTATTTT	CASKEDRGADTQYF
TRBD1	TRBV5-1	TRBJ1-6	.	TGCGCCAGCAGCTTGAGCGGACAGGGAGACTCACCCCTCCACTTT	CASSLSGQGDSPLHF
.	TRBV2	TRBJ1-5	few	TGTGCCAGCAGTGACAAGACAAGCAATCAGCCCCAGCATTTT	CASSDKTSNQPQHF
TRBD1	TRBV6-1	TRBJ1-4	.	TGTGCCAGCGCAGGGGGATCTGGTGAAAAACTGTTTTTT	CASAGGSGEKLFF
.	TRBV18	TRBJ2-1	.	TGTGCCAGCTCACCATCCAGGGGCTACAATGAGCAGTTCTTC	CASSPSRGYNEQFF
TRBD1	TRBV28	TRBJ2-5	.	TGTGCCAGCAGGCCCGCGGGGACAGGGTTTTTGGAGACCCAGTACTTC	CASRPAGTGFLETQYF
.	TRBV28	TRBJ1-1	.	TGTGCCAGCAGTTTATATCCGGAGACTGAAGCTTTCTTT	CASSLYPETEAFF
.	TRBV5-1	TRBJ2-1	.	TGCGCCAGCAGCTTAGGTGGGAGGACCTACAATGAGCAGTTCTTC	CASSLGGRTYNEQFF
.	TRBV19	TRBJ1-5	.	TGTGCCAGTAGTATCAGGCCATATAAGGTCTATAGCAATCAGCCCCAGCATTTT	CASSIRPYKVYSNQPQHF
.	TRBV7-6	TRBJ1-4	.	TGTGCCAGCAGCTTCCCGGGACTCAATGAAAAACTGTTTTTT	CASSFPGLNEKLFF
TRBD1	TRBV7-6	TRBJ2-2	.	TGTGCCAGCAGCTCGACAGGGGGAGCGTCCGGGGAGCTGTTTTTT	CASSSTGGASGELFF
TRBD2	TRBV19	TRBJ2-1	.	TGTGCCAGTAGAGAACTAGCGGGAGTTGACAATGAGCAGTTCTTC	CASRELAGVDNEQFF
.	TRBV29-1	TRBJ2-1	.	TGCAGCGTGGGGGGCTTGGGAGGGCCAATCTACAATGAGCAGTTCTTC	CSVGGLGGPIYNEQFF
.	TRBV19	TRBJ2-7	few	TGTGCCAGTAGTCCCGGGGTGGACTACGAGCAGTACTTC	CASSPGVDYEQYF
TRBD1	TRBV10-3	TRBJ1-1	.	TGTGCCATCAGTTCCCAGGGACAGGGCACTGAAGCTTTCTTT	CAISSQGQGTEAFF
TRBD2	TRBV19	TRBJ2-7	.	TGTGCCAGTAGTATGGGCCGGACTAGCGGGCTCACCTACGAGCAGTACTTC	CASSMGRTSGLTYEQYF
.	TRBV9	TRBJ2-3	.	TGTGCCAGCAGCCCCACTCGCGGCCACACAGATACGCAGTATTTT	CASSPTRGHTDTQYF
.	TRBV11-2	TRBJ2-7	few	TGTGCCAGCAGCTTAGGGCACACCATCTACGAGCAGTACTTC	CASSLGHTIYEQYF
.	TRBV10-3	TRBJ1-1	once	TGTGCCATCAGTCCCGGACAGCTGAACACTGAAGCTTTCTTT	CAISPGQLNTEAFF
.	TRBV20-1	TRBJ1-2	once	TGCAGTGCTTTAAGAAGGGGAGGCTACACCTTC	CSALRRGGYTF
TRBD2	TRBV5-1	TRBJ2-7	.	TGCGCCAGCAGCTTGCAACTAGCGGGGCAGAAGATGGGGCAGTACTTC	CASSLQLAGQKMGQYF
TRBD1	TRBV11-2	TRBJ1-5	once	TGTGCCAGCAGCGCCGGACAGGGGGCTTATCAGCCCCAGCATTTT	CASSAGQGAYQPQHF
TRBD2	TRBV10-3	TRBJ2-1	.	TGTGCCATCAGTGAGGGACTAGGGGACAATGAGCAGTTCTTC	CAISEGLGDNEQFF
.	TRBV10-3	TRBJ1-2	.	TGTGCCATCAGTGAGGGACAGAGATATGGCTACACCTTC	CAISEGQRYGYTF
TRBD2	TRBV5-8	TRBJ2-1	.	TGTGCCAGCAGCCTACCGGCGGGGGGCTCCTACAATGAGCAGTTCTTC	CASSLPAGGSYNEQFF
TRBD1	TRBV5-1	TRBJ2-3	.	TGCGCCAGCAGCTTGACAGGGGTTAACACAGATACGCAGTATTTT	CASSLTGVNTDTQYF
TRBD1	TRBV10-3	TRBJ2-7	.	TGTGCCATCAGTGGGCCTTACGGGACAGGGGAAGGCGAGCAGTACTTC	CAISGPYGTGEGEQYF
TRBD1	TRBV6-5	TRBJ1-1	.	TGTGCCAGCAGTTACTCGACCAGGGGGCGGAGTGAAGCTTTCTTT	CASSYSTRGRSEAFF
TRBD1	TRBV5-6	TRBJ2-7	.	TGTGCCAGCAGCTTCGGGACAGGATACTACGAGCAGTACTTC	CASSFGTGYYEQYF
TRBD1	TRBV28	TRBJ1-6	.	TGTGCCAGCAGTCCACGGACAGGGAGGCATAATTCACCCCTCCACTTT	CASSPRTGRHNSPLHF
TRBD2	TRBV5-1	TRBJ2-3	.	TGCGCCAGCGGACTAGCGGGACCCACAGATACGCAGTATTTT	CASGLAGPTDTQYF
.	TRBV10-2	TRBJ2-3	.	TGCGCCAGCGGGGGAGGGGGGCGTGATTCAGATACGCAGTATTTT	CASGGGGRDSDTQYF
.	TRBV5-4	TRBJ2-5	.	TGTGCCAGCAGCTCTCAGGGTGGGGAGACCCAGTACTTC	CASSSQGGETQYF
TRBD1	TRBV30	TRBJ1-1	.	TGTGCCTTACTAGGGGGGAATGACAGGGGGCGCGTACTTATGAACACTGAAGCTTTCTTT	CALLGGNDRGRVLMNTEAFF
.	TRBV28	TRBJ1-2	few	TGTGCCAGCATCGAAACAGGCACAGGCTACACCTTC	CASIETGTGYTF
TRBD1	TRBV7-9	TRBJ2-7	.	TGTGCCAGCAGCTTGCCCCGGACAGGGAAGGTCTACGAGCAGTACTTC	CASSLPRTGKVYEQYF
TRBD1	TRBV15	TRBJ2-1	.	TGTGCCACCAGCAGAAACCAGGGGGCAGATGAGCAGTTCTTC	CATSRNQGADEQFF
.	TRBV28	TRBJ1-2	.	TGTGCCAGCAGTTTTCTGGGGAGACAACGGGGGGGTGGCTACACCTTC	CASSFLGRQRGGGYTF
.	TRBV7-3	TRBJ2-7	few	TGTGCCAGCAGCTTTTTTCCGGGAGAGACCTACGAGCAGTACTTC	CASSFFPGETYEQYF
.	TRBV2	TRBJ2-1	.	TGTGCCAGCAGTGACCCCCCGAATGAGCAGTTCTTC	CASSDPPNEQFF
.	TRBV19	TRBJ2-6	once	TGTGCCAGTAGTATAGGATGGGGGACAGGGGCCAACGTCCTGACTTTC	CASSIGWGTGANVLTF
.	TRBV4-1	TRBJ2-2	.	TGCGCCAGCAGCCAAGGAGGGAGCGCCACCGGGGAGCTGTTTTTT	CASSQGGSATGELFF
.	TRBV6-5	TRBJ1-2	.	TGTGCCAGCAGTTACGGGGGGTACTATGGCTACACCTTC	CASSYGGYYGYTF
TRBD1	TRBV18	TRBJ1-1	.	TGTGCCAGCTCACCGACCGACAGGGTCTTGAACACTGAAGCTTTCTTT	CASSPTDRVLNTEAFF
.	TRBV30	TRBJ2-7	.	TGTGCCTGGAGTGGCCCCAGTCACCTCTACGAGCAGTACTTC	CAWSGPSHLYEQYF
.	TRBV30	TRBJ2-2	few	TGTGCCTGGAGTGTACTTCTCGGGAACGCCGGGGAGCTGTTTTTT	CAWSVLLGNAGELFF
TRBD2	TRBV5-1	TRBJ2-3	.	TGCGCCAGCAGCTTGGTTCCTCTAGCGGGGGGACCGGGGGATACGCAGTATTTT	CASSLVPLAGGPGDTQYF